These T cell receptor beta chains were read from a single sample in a study of radiotherapy plus CTLA-4 blockade in lung cancer. Using immunoSEQ multiplex PCR, the repertoire was profiled, and TCRdb retains in-frame clones only, with some absent. The table shows about 38,000 clones, with 70% to 80% occurring only once. The sample consisted of peripheral blood, taken from a patient treated with radiotherapy plus ipilimumab. The receptors were gathered from a human donor with non-small cell lung cancer who had stable disease on radiotherapy plus ipilimumab. Each CDR3 is given without its conserved first and last residue. The D gene is left open where the match is weak.

>TRBV4-3|11|TRBJ1-5|-
ASSQDRNQPQH
>TRBV7-3|13|TRBJ2-5|-
ASSLTGAGAETQY
>TRBV27|12|TRBJ2-6|-
ASSLSPGANVLT
>TRBV6-1|10|TRBJ1-1|-
ASRQGHTEAF
>TRBV7-9|12|TRBJ1-1|TRBD1
ASSSGTANPEAF
>TRBV19|12|TRBJ1-5|TRBD1
ASNSGTGVQPQH
>TRBV5-1|13|TRBJ1-1|-
ASSLVRGSNTEAF
>TRBV7-9|14|TRBJ1-1|-
ASGLSMSSLNTEAF
>TRBV10-3|12|TRBJ1-2|-
AISESGINYGYT
>TRBV5-6|12|TRBJ1-5|-
ASSALHRDQPQH
>TRBV10-3|12|TRBJ1-1|-
AIRGGRTNTEAF
>TRBV7-8|12|TRBJ1-5|-
ASSPRQGNQPQH
>TRBV6-1|13|TRBJ1-2|-
ASRAGEANYYGYT
>TRBV19|12|TRBJ1-4|TRBD1
ASSIQGNNEKLF
>TRBV11-2|13|TRBJ2-2|TRBD1
ASRFTGGGTGELF
>TRBV19|12|TRBJ2-2|-
ASMVGPNTGELF
>TRBV2|12|TRBJ2-5|TRBD2
ATLLLAGGETQY
>TRBV28|13|TRBJ2-1|-
ASSLAVQLHNEQF
>TRBV7-7|12|TRBJ2-2|-
ASSLTPNTGELF
>TRBV7-9|14|TRBJ2-7|-
ASSLVGGRFSYEQY
>TRBV6-5|11|TRBJ2-5|-
ASSRAHKETQY
>TRBV4-1|17|TRBJ1-2|-
ASSQDFGTSGAKNYGYT
>TRBV5-8|12|TRBJ1-1|-
ASSAPGLNTEAF
>TRBV5-4|13|TRBJ1-4|TRBD1
ASSGTTGVGEKLF
>TRBV2|11|TRBJ1-2|TRBD1
ASGNTGDEGYT
>TRBV28|11|TRBJ2-5|-
ASSLVGTETQY